One and the same sample provided the 10 T cell receptor beta chains below, sequenced in a study of T cells in Graves' hyperthyroidism and ophthalmopathy. Amplification of TCR beta CDR3 regions was performed using RNA transcripts as template. In the first-round RT-PCR of the TCR CDR3, the HTBI primer set was used. TCRdb re-called the multiplex PCR reads with MiXCR, one entry per CDR3 protein. In the table there are approximately 690,000 distinct CDR3 sequences, about 14% of which are singletons. The source material was blood. The receptors originated from a woman aged 50 to 60 with Graves' ophthalmopathy.

This clonotype was seen at least ten times. The chain is built from TRBV7-8 and TRBJ2-4, with unresolved D. V was cut by 3 bases and J by 5 bases, with 5 bases left in between. The CDR3 consists of 12 residues. The germline CDR1 and CDR2 sequences are SGHVS and FQNEAQ. In DNA, the CDR3 is TGTGCCAGCAGCTTTCAGGAAAACATTCAGTACTTC. Its protein is CASSFQENIQYF.

This clonotype was observed many times. The chain couples TRBV7-2 to TRBJ2-7; no clear D gene. Trimming pared 2 bases from V and 0 bases from J, leaving 14 bases between. The CDR3 totals 16 residues. CDR1 and CDR2 (germline): SGHTA, FQGNSA. The CDR3 bases are TGTGCCAGCAGCTTAAGAGTTCAGTTCCGCTCCTACGAGCAGTACTTC. Protein sequence: CASSLRVQFRSYEQYF.

This clonotype was seen many times. The genes are TRBV6-6 and TRBJ2-1, with 7 nucleotides matching TRBD2. Germline loops: CDR1 MNHNY, CDR2 SVGAGI (reference sequence). V lost 0 bases and J lost 5; bases outside the gene matches: 7. This CDR3 is built from 16 residues. CDR3: CASSYSGGSWNNEQFF. The CDR3 DNA reads TGTGCCAGCAGTTACTCGGGGGGGAGTTGGAACAATGAGCAGTTCTTC.

This clonotype has a count of ten or more. This chain connects TRBV7-8 to TRBJ1-1, with unresolved D. V lost 5 bases, J lost 3 bases, and 7 bases lay in between. CDR1 SGHVS and CDR2 FQNEAQ come from the germline V gene. This CDR3 comprises 12 residues. The CDR3 DNA is TGTGCCAGCAGCCAAAAGTACACTGAAGCTTTCTTT. Translation gives CASSQKYTEAFF.

Only a few counts were recorded for this clonotype. The chain combines TRBV20-1 with TRBJ1-4; the D gene is possibly TRBD1 (6 bases). V was shortened by 6 bases and J by 7 bases, with 15 bases between the two germline ends. CDR1 and CDR2 (germline): DFQATT, SNEGSKA (reference sequence). There are 13 residues in the CDR3. CDR3 loop: CSAPSGGAEKLFF. Written as DNA, the CDR3 is TGCAGTGCGCCCAGCGGGGGGGCTGAAAAACTGTTTTTT.

This clonotype appeared many times. The genes are TRBV27 and TRBJ1-6; 8 bases fit TRBD1. This CDR3 region has 14 residues. The germline V gene encodes CDR1 MNHEY and CDR2 SMNVEV (reference sequence). V lost 5 bases and J lost 10; bases outside the gene matches: 7. This CDR3 reads CASSLDRGGSPLHF. The CDR3 DNA is TGTGCCAGCAGTCTCGACAGGGGTGGATCACCCCTCCACTTT.

About this clonotype itself: One base away lies a much larger clone, so this may be a sequencing read error. The rearrangement links TRBV28 to TRBJ2-5, with a tentative D call TRBD2 (6 bases). CDR3 size: 17 residues. V was cut by 2 bases and J by 4 bases, with 20 bases left in between. Germline V gene lookup returns CDR1 MDHEN and CDR2 SYDVKM. CDR3 amino acids: CASSLSPGPQAGETQYF. The CDR3 DNA reads TGTGCCAGCAGTTTAAGCCCGGGACCCCAAGCGGGAGAGACCCAGTACTTC.

There are many counts of this clonotype. The chain recombines TRBV10-3 with TRBJ2-5, with D possibly called TRBD1 or TRBD2 (5 bases each). This CDR3 is 13 amino acids long. Trimming removed 4 bases from V and 2 bases from J, with 8 bases in between. Per germline, CDR1 ENHRY and CDR2 SYGVKD. CDR3 sequence reads: CAISVREQETQYF. The CDR3 region has the DNA TGTGCCATCAGTGTCAGGGAGCAAGAGACCCAGTACTTC.

Many counts were recorded for this clonotype. The rearrangement uses TRBV7-3 and TRBJ2-1; 8 bases match TRBD1. The CDR3 totals 16 residues. The J segment lost 6 bases and the V segment lost 5 bases, leaving 12 bases of the junction unmatched. Germline CDR1 SGHTA, CDR2 FQGTGA. As DNA, the CDR3 is TGTGCCAGCAGCCTCGAACCGACAGGGGTTTTCAATGAGCAGTTCTTC. The encoded protein is CASSLEPTGVFNEQFF.

In its sample, this clonotype was seen many times. The chain recombines TRBV24-1 with TRBJ2-5; D is possibly TRBD1 (6 bases). Germline CDR1 is KGHDR and CDR2 is SFDVKD. The CDR3 totals 15 residues. The V end was cut by 3 bases, the J end by 0 bases, with 10 bases between. The CDR3 region has the DNA TGTGCCACCAGTGATAACCGGGACAACCAAGAGACCCAGTACTTC. Protein product: CATSDNRDNQETQYF.